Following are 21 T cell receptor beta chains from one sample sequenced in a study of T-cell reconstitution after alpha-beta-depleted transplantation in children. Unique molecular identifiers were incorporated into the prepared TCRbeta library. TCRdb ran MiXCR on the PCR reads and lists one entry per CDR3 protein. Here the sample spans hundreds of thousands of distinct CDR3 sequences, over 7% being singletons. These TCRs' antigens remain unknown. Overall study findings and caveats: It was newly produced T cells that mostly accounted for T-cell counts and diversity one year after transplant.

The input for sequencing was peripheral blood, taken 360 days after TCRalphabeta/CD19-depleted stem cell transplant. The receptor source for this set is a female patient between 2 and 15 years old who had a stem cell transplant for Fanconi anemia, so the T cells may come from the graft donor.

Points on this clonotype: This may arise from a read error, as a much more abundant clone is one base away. The CDR3 loop reads CASSQEMYCGWQYF. The CDR3 bases are TGCGCCAGCAGCCAAGAAATGTATTGCGGGTGGCAGTACTTC. The chain combines TRBV4-3 with TRBJ2-4, with a weak D call TRBD2 (5 bases). The V end lost 0 bases, the J end lost 13 bases, and 16 bases lay between the germline ends. CDR3 size: 14 residues. The germline CDR1 and CDR2 sequences are LGHNA and YSLEER.

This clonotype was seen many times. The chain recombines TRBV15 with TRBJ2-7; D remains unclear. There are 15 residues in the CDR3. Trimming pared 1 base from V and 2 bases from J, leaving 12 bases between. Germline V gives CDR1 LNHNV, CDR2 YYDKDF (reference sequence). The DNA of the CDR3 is TGTGCCACCAGCAGAGCCATCCTACCACCCTACGAGCAGTACTTC. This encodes CATSRAILPPYEQYF.

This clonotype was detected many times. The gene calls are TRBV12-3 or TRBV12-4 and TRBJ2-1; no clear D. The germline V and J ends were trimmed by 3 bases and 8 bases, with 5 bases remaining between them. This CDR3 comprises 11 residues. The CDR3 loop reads CASSFRDEQFF. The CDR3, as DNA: TGTGCCAGCAGTTTTCGCGATGAGCAGTTCTTC.

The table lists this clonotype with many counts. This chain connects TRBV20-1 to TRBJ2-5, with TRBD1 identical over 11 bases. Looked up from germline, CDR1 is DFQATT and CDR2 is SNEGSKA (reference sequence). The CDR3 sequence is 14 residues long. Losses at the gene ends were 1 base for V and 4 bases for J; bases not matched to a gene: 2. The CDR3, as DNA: TGCAGTGCTAGAGGGACAGGGGGCACAGAGACCCAGTACTTC. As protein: CSARGTGGTETQYF.

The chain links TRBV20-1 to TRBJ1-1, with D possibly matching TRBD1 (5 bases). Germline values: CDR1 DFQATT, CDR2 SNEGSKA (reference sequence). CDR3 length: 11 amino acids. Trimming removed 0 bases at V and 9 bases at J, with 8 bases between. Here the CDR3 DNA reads TGCAGTGCTAGAGACAGGGAAAAAGCTTTCTTT. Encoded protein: CSARDREKAFF.

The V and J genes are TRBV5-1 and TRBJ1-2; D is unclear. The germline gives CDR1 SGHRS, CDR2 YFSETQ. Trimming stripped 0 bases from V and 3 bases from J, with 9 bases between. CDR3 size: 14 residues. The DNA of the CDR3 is TGCGCCAGCAGCTTGGAGTCCAGGTACTATGGCTACACCTTC. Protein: CASSLESRYYGYTF.

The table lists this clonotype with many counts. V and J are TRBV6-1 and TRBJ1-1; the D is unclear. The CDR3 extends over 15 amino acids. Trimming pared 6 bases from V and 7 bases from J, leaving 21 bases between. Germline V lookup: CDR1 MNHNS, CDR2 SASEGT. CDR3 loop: CASRTAAEGRSEAFF. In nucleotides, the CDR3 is TGTGCCAGCAGAACCGCGGCGGAAGGGAGGAGTGAAGCTTTCTTT.

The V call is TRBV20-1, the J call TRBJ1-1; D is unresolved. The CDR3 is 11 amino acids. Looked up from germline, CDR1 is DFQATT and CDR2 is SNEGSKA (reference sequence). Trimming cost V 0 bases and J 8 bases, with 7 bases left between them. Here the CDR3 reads CSAREPDEAFF. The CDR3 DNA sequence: TGCAGTGCTAGAGAGCCCGACGAAGCTTTCTTT.

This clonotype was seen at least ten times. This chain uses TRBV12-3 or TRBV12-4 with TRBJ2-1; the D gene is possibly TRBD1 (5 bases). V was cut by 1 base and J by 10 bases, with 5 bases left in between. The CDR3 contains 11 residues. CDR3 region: CASSLEGEQFF. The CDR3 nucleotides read TGTGCCAGCAGTTTAGAGGGGGAGCAGTTCTTC.

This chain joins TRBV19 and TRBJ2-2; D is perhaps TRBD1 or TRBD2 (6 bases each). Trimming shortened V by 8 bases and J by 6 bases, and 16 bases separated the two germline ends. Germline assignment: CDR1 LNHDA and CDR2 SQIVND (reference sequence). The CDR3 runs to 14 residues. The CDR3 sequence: CASRGTGAPGELFF. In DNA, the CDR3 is TGTGCCAGTCGGGGGACGGGGGCTCCCGGGGAGCTGTTTTTT.

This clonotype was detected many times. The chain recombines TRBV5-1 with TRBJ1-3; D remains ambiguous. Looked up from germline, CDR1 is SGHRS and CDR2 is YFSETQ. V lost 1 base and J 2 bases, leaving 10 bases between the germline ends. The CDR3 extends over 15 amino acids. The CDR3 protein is CASSLLSEAGNTIYF. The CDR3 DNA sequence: TGCGCCAGCAGCTTGTTGTCCGAGGCTGGAAACACCATATATTTT.

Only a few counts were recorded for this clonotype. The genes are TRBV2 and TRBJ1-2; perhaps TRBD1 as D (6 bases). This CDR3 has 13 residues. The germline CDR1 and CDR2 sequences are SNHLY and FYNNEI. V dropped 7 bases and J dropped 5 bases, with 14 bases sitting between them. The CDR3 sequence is CASMFDTGYGYTF. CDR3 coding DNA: TGTGCCAGCATGTTCGACACAGGGTATGGCTACACCTTC.

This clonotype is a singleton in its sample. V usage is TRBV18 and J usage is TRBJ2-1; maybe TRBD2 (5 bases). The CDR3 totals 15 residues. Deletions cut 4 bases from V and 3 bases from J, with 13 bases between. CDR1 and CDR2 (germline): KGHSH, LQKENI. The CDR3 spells CASSRYAGHYNEQFF. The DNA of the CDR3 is TGTGCCAGCTCACGGTACGCGGGTCACTACAATGAGCAGTTCTTC.

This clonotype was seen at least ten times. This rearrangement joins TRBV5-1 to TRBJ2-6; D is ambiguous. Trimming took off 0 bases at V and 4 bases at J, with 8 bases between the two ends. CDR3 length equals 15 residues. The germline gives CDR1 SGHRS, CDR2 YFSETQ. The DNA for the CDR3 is TGCGCCAGCAGCTTGGCTACATGGGGGGCCAACGTCCTGACTTTC. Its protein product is CASSLATWGANVLTF.

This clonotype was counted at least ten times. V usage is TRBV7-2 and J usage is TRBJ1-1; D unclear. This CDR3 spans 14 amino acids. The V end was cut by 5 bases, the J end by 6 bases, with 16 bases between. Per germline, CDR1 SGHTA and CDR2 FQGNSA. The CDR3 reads CASSDFSGSSEAFF. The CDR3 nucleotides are TGTGCCAGCAGCGATTTTAGCGGGAGCTCTGAAGCTTTCTTT. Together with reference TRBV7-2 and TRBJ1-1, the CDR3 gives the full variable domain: GAGVSQSPSNKVTEKGKDVELRCDPISGHTALYWYRQSLGQGLEFLIYFQGNSAPDKSGLPSDRFSAERTGGSVSTLTIQRTQQEDSAVYLCASSDFSGSSEAFFGQGTRLTVV.

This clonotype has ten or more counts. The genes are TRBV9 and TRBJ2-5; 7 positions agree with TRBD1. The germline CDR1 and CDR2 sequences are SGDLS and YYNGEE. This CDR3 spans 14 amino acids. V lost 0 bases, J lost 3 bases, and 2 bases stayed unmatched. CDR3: CASSVGGTEETQYF. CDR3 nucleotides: TGTGCCAGCAGCGTAGGGGGGACAGAAGAGACCCAGTACTTC.

The CDR3 is CSVQAGETYNEQFF. In DNA, the CDR3 is TGCAGTGTTCAGGCGGGAGAAACTTACAATGAGCAGTTCTTC. The chain joins TRBV20-1 to TRBJ2-1; 7 nucleotides align to TRBD2. This CDR3 has 14 residues. The V segment lost 7 bases and the J segment 4 bases; nucleotides outside the gene matches: 10. CDR1 is DFQATT and CDR2 is SNEGSKA in the germline V gene (reference sequence).

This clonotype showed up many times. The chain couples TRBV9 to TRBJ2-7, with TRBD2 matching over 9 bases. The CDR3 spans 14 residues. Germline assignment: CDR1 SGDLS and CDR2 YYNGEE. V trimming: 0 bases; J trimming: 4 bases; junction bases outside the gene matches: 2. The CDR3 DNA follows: TGTGCCAGCAGCGTAGACCTAGCGGGATACGAGCAGTACTTC. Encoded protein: CASSVDLAGYEQYF.

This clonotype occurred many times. The CDR3 coding sequence is TGTGCCAGCAGCCAAGATGGGACAGGGGGCGTTGAAGCTTTCTTT. Translation gives CASSQDGTGGVEAFF. The chain links TRBV4-2 to TRBJ1-1; 12 bases line up with TRBD1. V trimming: 0 bases; J trimming: 7 bases; junction bases outside the gene matches: 3. This CDR3 has 15 residues. Germline CDR1 is LGHNA and CDR2 is YNFKEQ.

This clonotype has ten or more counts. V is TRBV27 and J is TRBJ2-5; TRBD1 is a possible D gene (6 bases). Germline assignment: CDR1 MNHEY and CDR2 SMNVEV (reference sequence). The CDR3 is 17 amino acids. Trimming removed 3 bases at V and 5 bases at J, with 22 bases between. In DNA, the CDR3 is TGTGCCAGCAGTTTGTCCGGGACATATCTCGGAAGCGAGACCCAGTACTTC. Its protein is CASSLSGTYLGSETQYF.

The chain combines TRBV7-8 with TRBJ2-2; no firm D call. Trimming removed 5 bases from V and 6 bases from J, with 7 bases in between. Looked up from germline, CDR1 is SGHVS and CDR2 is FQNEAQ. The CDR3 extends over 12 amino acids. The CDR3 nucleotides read TGTGCCAGCAGCGTCGGGTCCGGGGAGCTGTTTTTT. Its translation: CASSVGSGELFF.